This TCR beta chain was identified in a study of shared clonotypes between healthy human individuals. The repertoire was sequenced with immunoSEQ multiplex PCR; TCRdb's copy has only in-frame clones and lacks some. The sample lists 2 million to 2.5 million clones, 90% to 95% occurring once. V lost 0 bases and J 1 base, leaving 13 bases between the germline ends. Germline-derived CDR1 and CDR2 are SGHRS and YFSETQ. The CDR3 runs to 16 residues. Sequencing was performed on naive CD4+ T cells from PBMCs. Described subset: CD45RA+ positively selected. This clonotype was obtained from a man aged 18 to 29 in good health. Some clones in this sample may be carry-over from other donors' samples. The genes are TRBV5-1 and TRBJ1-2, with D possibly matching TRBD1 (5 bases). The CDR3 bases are TGCGCCAGCAGCTTGGAGGGTCGGGGGTTTAACTATGGCTACACCTTC. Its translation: CASSLEGRGFNYGYTF.